This T cell receptor beta chain was captured in a study of blood T cells in healthy people across ages. This CDR3 contains 13 residues. V was shortened by 10 bases and J by 5 bases, with 16 bases between the two germline ends. Germline-derived CDR1 and CDR2 are SGHRS and YFSETQ. Primed by a sample-barcoded 5' primer and a J-beta primer mix, a second PCR proceeded for 7 to 11 cycles. TCRdb analysed the 5' RACE reads with MiXCR anew, one entry per CDR3 protein. The sample includes about 1.8 million distinct CDR3 sequences, around half of them seen just once. Sequences were obtained from blood. This TCR was sampled from a woman aged 35 to 49 in good health. The chain links TRBV5-1 to TRBJ2-1; D may be TRBD2 (7 bases). The CDR3 is CASVGGLDNEQFF. Here the CDR3 DNA reads TGCGCCTCGGTGGGGGGGCTCGACAATGAGCAGTTCTTC.